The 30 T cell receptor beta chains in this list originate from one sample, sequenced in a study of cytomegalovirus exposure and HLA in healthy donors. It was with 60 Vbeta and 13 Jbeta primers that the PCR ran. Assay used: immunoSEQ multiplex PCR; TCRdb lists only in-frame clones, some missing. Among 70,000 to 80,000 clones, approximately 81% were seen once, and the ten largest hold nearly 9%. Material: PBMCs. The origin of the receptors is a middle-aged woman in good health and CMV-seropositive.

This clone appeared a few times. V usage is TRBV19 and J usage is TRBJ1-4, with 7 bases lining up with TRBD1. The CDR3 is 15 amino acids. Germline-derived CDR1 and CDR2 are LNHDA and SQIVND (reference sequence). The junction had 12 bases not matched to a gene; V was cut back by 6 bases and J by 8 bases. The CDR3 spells CASSPRDRRGEKLFF. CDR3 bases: TGTGCCAGTAGCCCCCGGGACAGAAGAGGAGAAAAACTGTTTTTT.

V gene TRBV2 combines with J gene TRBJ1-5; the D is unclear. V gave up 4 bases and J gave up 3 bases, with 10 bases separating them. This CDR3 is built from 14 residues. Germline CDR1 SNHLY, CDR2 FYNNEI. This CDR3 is CASSVGGNNQPQHF. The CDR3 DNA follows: TGTGCCAGCAGTGTGGGAGGGAACAATCAGCCCCAGCATTTT.

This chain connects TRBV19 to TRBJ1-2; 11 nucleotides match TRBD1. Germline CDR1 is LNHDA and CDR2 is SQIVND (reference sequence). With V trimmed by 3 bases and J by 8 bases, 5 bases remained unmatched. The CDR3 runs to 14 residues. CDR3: CASSIGQGARGYTF. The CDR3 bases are TGTGCCAGTAGTATCGGACAGGGGGCGCGAGGCTACACCTTC. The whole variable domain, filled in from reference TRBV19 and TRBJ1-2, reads DGGITQSPKYLFRKEGQNVTLSCEQNLNHDAMYWYRQDPGQGLRLIYYSQIVNDFQKGDIAEGYSVSREKKESFPLTVTSAQKNPTAFYLCASSIGQGARGYTFGSGTRLTVV.

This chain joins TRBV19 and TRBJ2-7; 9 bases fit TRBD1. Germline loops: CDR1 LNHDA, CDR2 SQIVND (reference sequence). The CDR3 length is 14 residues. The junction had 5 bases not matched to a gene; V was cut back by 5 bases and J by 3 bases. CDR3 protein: CASSSRTGVYEQYF. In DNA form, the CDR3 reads TGTGCCAGTAGTTCAAGGACAGGGGTCTACGAGCAGTACTTC. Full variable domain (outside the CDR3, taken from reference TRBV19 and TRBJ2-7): DGGITQSPKYLFRKEGQNVTLSCEQNLNHDAMYWYRQDPGQGLRLIYYSQIVNDFQKGDIAEGYSVSREKKESFPLTVTSAQKNPTAFYLCASSSRTGVYEQYFGPGTRLTVT.

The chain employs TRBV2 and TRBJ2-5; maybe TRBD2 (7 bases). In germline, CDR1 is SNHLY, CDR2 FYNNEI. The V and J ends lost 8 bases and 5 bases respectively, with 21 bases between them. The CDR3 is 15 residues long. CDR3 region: CASCLGGGIFETQYF. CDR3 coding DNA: TGTGCCAGCTGTCTAGGGGGGGGTATTTTTGAGACCCAGTACTTC.

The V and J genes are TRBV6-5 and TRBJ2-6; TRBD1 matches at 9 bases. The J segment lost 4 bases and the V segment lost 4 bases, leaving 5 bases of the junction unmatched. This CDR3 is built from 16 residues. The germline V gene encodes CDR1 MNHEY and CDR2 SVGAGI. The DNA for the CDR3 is TGTGCCAGCAGTTCAGGGACAGGGCGCGGGGCCAACGTCCTGACTTTC. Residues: CASSSGTGRGANVLTF.

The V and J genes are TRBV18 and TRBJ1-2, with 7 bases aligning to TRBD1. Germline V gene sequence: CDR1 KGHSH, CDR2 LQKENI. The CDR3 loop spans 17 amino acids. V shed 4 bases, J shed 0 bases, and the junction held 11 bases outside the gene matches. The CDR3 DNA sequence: TGTGCCAGCTCACAACGAACAGGGGTCACAGCTAACTATGGCTACACCTTC. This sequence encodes CASSQRTGVTANYGYTF.

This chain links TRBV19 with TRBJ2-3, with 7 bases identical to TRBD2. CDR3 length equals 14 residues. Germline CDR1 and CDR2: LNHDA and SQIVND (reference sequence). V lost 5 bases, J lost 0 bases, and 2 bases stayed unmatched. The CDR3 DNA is TGTGCCAGTAGTCCCGGGGGGAGCACAGATACGCAGTATTTT. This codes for CASSPGGSTDTQYF.

CDR3 protein: CASKLAGGWADTQYF. Written as DNA, the CDR3 is TGTGCCAGCAAACTAGCGGGGGGGTGGGCAGATACGCAGTATTTT. The chain joins TRBV2 to TRBJ2-3, with 13 bases lining up with TRBD2. This CDR3 region has 15 residues. The germline V gene encodes CDR1 SNHLY and CDR2 FYNNEI. With V trimmed by 7 bases and J by 4 bases, 5 bases remained unmatched.

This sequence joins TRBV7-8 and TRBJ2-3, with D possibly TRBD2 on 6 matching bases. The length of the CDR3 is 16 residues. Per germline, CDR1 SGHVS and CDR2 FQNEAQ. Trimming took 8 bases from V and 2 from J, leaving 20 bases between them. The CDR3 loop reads CASASEIGEITDTQYF. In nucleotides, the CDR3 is TGTGCCAGCGCTAGCGAAATCGGGGAAATCACAGATACGCAGTATTTT.

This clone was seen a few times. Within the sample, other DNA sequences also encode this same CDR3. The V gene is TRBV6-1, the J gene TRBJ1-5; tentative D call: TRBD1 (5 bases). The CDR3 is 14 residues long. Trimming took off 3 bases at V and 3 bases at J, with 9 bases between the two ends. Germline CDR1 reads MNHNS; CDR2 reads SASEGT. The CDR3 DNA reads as TGTGCCAGCAGTGAGGGGCAGAACAATCAGCCCCAGCATTTT. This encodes CASSEGQNNQPQHF.

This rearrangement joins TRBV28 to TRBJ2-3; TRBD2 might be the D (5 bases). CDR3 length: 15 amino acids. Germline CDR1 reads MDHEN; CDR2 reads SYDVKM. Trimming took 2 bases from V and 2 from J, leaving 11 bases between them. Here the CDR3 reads CASSLIRGTTDTQYF. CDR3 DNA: TGTGCCAGCAGTTTAATCCGGGGAACCACAGATACGCAGTATTTT.

The CDR3 nucleotides read TGTGCCTGGAGTACAGGGTCTGGGGCCAACGTCCTGACTTTC. Its translation is CAWSTGSGANVLTF. The rearrangement joins TRBV30 to TRBJ2-6, with a possible D match to TRBD1 (6 bases). The V end was cut by 2 bases, the J end by 1 base, with 6 bases between. Looked up from germline, CDR1 is GTSNPN and CDR2 is SVGIG (reference sequence). CDR3 length: 14 residues.

The CDR3 sequence is CASSLLTEAFF. The CDR3, as DNA: TGTGCCAGCAGCTTATTGACTGAAGCTTTCTTT. This rearrangement joins TRBV25-1 to TRBJ1-1; D call uncertain. The CDR3 runs 11 residues. Deletions cut 6 bases from V and 5 bases from J, with 7 bases between. Germline V lookup: CDR1 MGHDK, CDR2 SYGVNS. The full variable domain, completed using reference TRBV25-1 and TRBJ1-1, is EADIYQTPRYLVIGTGKKITLECSQTMGHDKMYWYQQDPGMELHLIHYSYGVNSTEKGDLSSESTVSRIRTEHFPLTLESARPSHTSQYLCASSLLTEAFFGQGTRLTVV.

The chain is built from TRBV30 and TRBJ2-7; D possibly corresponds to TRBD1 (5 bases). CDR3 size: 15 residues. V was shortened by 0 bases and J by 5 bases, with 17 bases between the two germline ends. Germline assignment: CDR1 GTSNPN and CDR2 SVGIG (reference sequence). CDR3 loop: CAWSVGVLAGHEQYF. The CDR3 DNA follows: TGTGCCTGGAGTGTAGGGGTATTGGCAGGTCACGAGCAGTACTTC.

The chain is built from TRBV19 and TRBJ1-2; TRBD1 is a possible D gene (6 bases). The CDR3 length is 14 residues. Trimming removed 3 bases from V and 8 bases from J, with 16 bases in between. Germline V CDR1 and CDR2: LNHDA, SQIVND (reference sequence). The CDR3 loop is CASSMGRGLKGYTF. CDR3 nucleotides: TGTGCCAGTAGTATGGGCAGGGGCCTGAAGGGCTACACCTTC. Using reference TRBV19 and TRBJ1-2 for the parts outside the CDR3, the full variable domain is DGGITQSPKYLFRKEGQNVTLSCEQNLNHDAMYWYRQDPGQGLRLIYYSQIVNDFQKGDIAEGYSVSREKKESFPLTVTSAQKNPTAFYLCASSMGRGLKGYTFGSGTRLTVV.

CDR3 loop: CASRARTNTGELFF. The CDR3 region has the DNA TGTGCCAGCAGGGCCAGAACGAACACCGGGGAGCTGTTTTTT. The chain employs TRBV2 and TRBJ2-2; no definite D call. From germline, CDR1 is SNHLY and CDR2 FYNNEI. Trimming removed 6 bases at V and 0 bases at J, with 8 bases between. CDR3 length equals 14 residues.

CDR3 nucleotides: TGTGCCAGCAGGGACATCTCCTACGAGCAGTACTTC. Amino acids: CASRDISYEQYF. V is TRBV6-6 and J is TRBJ2-7; maybe TRBD1 (5 bases). The V and J ends lost 6 bases and 0 bases respectively, with 6 bases between them. The CDR3 runs to 12 residues. CDR1 is MNHNY, CDR2 SVGAGI, per germline (reference sequence).

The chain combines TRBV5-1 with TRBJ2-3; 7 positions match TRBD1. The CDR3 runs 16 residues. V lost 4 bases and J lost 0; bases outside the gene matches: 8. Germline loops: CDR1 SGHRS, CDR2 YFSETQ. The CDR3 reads CASSVTGLSSTDTQYF. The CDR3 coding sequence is TGCGCCAGCAGCGTGACAGGGCTCTCTAGCACAGATACGCAGTATTTT. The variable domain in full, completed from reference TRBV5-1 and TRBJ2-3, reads KAGVTQTPRYLIKTRGQQVTLSCSPISGHRSVSWYQQTPGQGLQFLFEYFSETQRNKGNFPGRFSGRQFSNSRSEMNVSTLELGDSALYLCASSVTGLSSTDTQYFGPGTRLTVL.

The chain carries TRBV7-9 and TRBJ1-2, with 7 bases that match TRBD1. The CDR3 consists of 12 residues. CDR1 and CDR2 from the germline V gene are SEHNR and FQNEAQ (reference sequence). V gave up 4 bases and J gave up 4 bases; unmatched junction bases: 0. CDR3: CASSWDSYGYTF. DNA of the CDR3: TGTGCCAGCAGCTGGGACAGCTATGGCTACACCTTC. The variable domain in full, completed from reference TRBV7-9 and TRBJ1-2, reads DTGVSQNPRHKITKRGQNVTFRCDPISEHNRLYWYRQTLGQGPEFLTYFQNEAQLEKSRLLSDRFSAERPKGSFSTLEIQRTEQGDSAMYLCASSWDSYGYTFGSGTRLTVV.

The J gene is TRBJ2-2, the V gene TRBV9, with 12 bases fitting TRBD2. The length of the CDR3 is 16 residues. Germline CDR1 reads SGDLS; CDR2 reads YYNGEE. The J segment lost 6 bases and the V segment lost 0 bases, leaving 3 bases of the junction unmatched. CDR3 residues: CASSVVLAGGPGELFF. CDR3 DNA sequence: TGTGCCAGCAGCGTAGTCCTAGCGGGGGGGCCCGGGGAGCTGTTTTTT. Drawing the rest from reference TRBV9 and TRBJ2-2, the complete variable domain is DSGVTQTPKHLITATGQRVTLRCSPRSGDLSVYWYQQSLDQGLQFLIQYYNGEERAKGNILERFSAQQFPDLHSELNLSSLELGDSALYFCASSVVLAGGPGELFFGEGSRLTVL.

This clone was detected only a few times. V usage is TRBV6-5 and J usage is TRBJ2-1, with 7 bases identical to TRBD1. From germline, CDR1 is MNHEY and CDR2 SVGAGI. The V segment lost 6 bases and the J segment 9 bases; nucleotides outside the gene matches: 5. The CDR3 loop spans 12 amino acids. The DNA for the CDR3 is TGTGCCAGCAGCATAACAGGGGCTGAGCAGTTCTTC. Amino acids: CASSITGAEQFF.

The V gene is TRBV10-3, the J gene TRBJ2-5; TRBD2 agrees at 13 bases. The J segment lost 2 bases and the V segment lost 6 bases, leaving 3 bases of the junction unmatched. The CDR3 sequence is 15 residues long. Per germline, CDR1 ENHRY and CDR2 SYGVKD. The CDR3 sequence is CAISQTSGGQETQYF. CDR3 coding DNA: TGTGCCATCAGCCAGACTAGCGGGGGGCAAGAGACCCAGTACTTC.

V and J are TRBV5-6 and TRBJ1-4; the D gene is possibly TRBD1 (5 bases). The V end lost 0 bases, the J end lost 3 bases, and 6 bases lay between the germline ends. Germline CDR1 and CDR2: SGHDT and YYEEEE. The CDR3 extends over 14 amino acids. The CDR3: CASSLEGPNEKLFF. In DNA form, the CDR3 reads TGTGCCAGCAGCTTGGAGGGGCCTAATGAAAAACTGTTTTTT.

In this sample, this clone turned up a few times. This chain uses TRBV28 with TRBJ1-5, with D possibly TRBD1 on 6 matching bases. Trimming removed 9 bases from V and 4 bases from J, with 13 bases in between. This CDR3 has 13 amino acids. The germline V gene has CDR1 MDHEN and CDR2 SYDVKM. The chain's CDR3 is CASSGGTNQPQHF. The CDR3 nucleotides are TGTGCCAGTTCGGGGGGGACAAATCAGCCCCAGCATTTT. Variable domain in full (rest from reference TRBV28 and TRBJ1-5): DVKVTQSSRYLVKRTGEKVFLECVQDMDHENMFWYRQDPGLGLRLIYFSYDVKMKEKGDIPEGYSVSREKKERFSLILESASTNQTSMYLCASSGGTNQPQHFGDGTRLSIL.

The CDR3 here is CASSLSGLTNYGYTF. The CDR3, as DNA: TGTGCCAGCAGTTTATCGGGACTGACAAACTATGGCTACACCTTC. The chain links TRBV27 to TRBJ1-2; a weak D match, TRBD1 (5 bases). With 0 bases removed from V and 2 bases from J, the gap between germline ends came to 10 bases. The CDR3 is 15 residues long. Germline loops: CDR1 MNHEY, CDR2 SMNVEV (reference sequence).

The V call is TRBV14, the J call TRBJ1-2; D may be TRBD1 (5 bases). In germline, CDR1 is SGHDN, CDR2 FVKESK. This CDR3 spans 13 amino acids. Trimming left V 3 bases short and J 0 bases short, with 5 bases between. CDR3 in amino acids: CASSQTANYGYTF. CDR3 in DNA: TGTGCCAGCAGCCAGACAGCTAACTATGGCTACACCTTC.

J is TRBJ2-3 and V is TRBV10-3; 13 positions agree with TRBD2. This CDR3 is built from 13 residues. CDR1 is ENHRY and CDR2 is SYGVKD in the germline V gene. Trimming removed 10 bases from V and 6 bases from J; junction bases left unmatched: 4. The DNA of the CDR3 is TGTGCCACCCTACTAGCGGGGGGGGATACGCAGTATTTT. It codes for CATLLAGGDTQYF.

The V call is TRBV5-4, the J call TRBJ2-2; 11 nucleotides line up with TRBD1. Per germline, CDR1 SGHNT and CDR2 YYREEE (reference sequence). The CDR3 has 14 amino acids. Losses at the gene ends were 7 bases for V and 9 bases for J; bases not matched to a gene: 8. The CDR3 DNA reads TGTGCCAGCGGCGGGACAGGGGGATCCCGGGAGCTGTTTTTT. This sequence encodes CASGGTGGSRELFF.

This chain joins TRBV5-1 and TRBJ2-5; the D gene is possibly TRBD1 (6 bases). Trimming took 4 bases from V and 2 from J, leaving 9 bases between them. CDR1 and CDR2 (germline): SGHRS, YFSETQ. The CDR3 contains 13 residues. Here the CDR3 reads CASSTDSQETQYF. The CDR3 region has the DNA TGCGCCAGCAGCACGGACAGTCAAGAGACCCAGTACTTC.